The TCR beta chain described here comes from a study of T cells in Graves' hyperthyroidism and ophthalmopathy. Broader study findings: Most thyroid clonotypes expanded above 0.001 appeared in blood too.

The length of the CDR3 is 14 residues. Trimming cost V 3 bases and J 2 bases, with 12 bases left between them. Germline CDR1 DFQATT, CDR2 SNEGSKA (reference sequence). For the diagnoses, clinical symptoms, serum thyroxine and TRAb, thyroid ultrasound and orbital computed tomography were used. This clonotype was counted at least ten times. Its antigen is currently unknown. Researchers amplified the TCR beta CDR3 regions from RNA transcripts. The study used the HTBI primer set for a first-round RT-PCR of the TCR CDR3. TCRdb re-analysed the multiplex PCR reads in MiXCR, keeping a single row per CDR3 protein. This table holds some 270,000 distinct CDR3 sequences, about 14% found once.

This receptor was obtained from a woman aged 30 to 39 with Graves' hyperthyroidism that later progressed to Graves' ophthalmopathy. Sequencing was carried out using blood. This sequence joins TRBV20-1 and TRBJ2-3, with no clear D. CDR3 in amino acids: CSASPPGFTDTQYF. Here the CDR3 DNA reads TGCAGTGCTAGTCCCCCGGGCTTCACAGATACGCAGTATTTT.